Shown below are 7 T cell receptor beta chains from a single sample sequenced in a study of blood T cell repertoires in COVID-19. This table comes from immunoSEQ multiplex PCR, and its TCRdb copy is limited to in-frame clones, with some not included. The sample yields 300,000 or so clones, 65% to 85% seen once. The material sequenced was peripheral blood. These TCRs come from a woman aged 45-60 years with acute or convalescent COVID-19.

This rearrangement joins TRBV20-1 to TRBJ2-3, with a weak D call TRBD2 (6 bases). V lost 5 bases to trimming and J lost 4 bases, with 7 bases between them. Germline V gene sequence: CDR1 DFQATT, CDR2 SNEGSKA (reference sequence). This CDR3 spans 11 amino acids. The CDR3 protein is CSAPGADTQYF. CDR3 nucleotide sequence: TGCAGTGCTCCGGGGGCAGATACGCAGTATTTT.

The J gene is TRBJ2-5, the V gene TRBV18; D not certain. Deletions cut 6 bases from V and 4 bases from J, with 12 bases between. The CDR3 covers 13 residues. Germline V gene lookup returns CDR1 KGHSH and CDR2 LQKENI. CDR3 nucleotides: TGTGCCAGCTCGAACGGTCGAGGAGAGACCCAGTACTTC. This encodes CASSNGRGETQYF. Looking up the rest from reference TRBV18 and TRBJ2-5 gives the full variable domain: NAGVMQNPRHLVRRRGQEARLRCSPMKGHSHVYWYRQLPEEGLKFMVYLQKENIIDESGMPKERFSAEFPKEGPSILRIQQVVRGDSAAYFCASSNGRGETQYFGPGTRLLVL.

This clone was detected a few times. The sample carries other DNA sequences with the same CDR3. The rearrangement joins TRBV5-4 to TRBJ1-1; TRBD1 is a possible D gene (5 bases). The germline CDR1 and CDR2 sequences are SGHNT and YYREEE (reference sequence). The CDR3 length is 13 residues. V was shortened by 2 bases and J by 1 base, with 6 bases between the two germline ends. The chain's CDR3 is CASSLDRNTEAFF. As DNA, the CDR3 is TGTGCCAGCAGCTTAGACAGGAACACTGAAGCTTTCTTT.

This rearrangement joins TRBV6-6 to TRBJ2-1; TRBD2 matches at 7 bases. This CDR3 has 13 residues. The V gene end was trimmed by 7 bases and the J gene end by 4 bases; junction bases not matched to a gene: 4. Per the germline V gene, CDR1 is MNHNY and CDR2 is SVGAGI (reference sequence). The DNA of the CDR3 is TGTGCCAGCACTAGCGGTTCGTACAATGAGCAGTTCTTC. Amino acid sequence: CASTSGSYNEQFF.

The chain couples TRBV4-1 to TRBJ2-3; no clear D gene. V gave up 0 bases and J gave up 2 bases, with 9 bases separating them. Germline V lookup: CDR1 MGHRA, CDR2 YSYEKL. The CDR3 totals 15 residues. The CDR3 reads CASSQDRVDTDTQYF. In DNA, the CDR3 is TGCGCCAGCAGCCAAGATCGGGTGGACACAGATACGCAGTATTTT.

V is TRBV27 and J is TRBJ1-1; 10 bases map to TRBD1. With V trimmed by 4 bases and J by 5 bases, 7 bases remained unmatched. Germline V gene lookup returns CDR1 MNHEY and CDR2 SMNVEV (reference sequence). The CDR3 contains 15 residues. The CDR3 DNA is TGTGCCAGCAGTTACGACAGGGGGCTAGTGACTGAAGCTTTCTTT. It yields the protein CASSYDRGLVTEAFF.

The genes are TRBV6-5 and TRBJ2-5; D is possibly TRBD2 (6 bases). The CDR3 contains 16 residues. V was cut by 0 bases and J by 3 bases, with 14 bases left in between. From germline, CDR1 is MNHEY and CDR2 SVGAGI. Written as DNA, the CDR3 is TGTGCCAGCAGTTACTCGGAAAGCGGGTGGGAAGAGACCCAGTACTTC. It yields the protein CASSYSESGWEETQYF.